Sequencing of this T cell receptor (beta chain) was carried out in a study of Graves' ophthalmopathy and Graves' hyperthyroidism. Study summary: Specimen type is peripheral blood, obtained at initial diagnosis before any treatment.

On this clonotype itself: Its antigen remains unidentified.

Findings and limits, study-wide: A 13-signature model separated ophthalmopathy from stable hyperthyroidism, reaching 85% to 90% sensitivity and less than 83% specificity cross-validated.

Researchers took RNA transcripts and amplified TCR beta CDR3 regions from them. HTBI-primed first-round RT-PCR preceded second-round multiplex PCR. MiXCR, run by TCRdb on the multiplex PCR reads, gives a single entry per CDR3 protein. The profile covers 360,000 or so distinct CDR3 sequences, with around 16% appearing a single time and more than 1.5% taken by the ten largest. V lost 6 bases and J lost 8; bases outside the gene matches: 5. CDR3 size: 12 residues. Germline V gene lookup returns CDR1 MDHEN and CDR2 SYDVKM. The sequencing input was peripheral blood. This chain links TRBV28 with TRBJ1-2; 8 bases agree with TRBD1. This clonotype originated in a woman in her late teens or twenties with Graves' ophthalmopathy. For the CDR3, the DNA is TGTGCCAGCAGCCGGACAGGGCAGGGCTACACCTTC. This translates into CASSRTGQGYTF.